Listed below are T cell receptor beta chains from one sample, sequenced in a study of blood T cell repertoires in COVID-19. Only in-frame clones appear in the TCRdb table, and some are missing; sequencing was by immunoSEQ multiplex PCR. The sample has 100,000 or so clones, 90% to 95% seen once. The sample consisted of peripheral blood. All receptors come from a human donor with active COVID-19. The donor label of this sample is uncertain. Both conserved end residues are part of each CDR3. D genes are given only for firm matches. Clone size appears in some rows only: once, few, many, or a class for an expanded clone.

CDR3 DNA: TGTGCCAGCTCACCACAGGCTAGCGGAGATACGCAGTATTTT
CDR3 protein: CASSPQASGDTQYF
D gene: TRBD2
V gene: TRBV18
clone size: -
J gene: TRBJ2-3

CDR3 DNA: TGTGCCAGCAGCCAAGATGCATCTGGCGGTGGCTACACCTTC
CDR3 protein: CASSQDASGGGYTF
D gene: -
V gene: TRBV3-1/TRBV3-2
clone size: -
J gene: TRBJ1-2

CDR3 DNA: TGTGCCAGCAGCGCCGGGACAGGGTACGGCAATGAGCAGTTCTTC
CDR3 protein: CASSAGTGYGNEQFF
D gene: TRBD1
V gene: TRBV7-2
clone size: -
J gene: TRBJ2-1

CDR3 DNA: TGTGCCAGCAGGCCTCAGGGGGGCACTGAAGCTTTCTTT
CDR3 protein: CASRPQGGTEAFF
D gene: TRBD1
V gene: TRBV7-9
clone size: -
J gene: TRBJ1-1

CDR3 DNA: TGTGCCAGCTCACCACCGTCGACAGTTGGTGGCTACACCTTC
CDR3 protein: CASSPPSTVGGYTF
D gene: -
V gene: TRBV18
clone size: once
J gene: TRBJ1-2

CDR3 DNA: TGTGCCAGCAGCTTTGAGGCTGAAACTTACAATGAGCAGTTCTTC
CDR3 protein: CASSFEAETYNEQFF
D gene: -
V gene: TRBV11-2
clone size: -
J gene: TRBJ2-1

CDR3 DNA: TGTGCCAGCAGCTTAGGAGGGGGACAGGGGAGTCAGCCCCAGCATTTT
CDR3 protein: CASSLGGGQGSQPQHF
D gene: TRBD1
V gene: TRBV7-6
clone size: -
J gene: TRBJ1-5

CDR3 DNA: TGTGCCAGCAGCTTATTCGTGGGACAGGCCCACGAGCAGTACTTC
CDR3 protein: CASSLFVGQAHEQYF
D gene: TRBD1
V gene: TRBV7-9
clone size: -
J gene: TRBJ2-7

CDR3 DNA: TGCGCCAGCAGTCAACCCAGCCCCCCACAGACAGAACCCCATAGCAATCAGCCCCAGCATTTT
CDR3 protein: CASSQPSPPQTEPHSNQPQHF
D gene: -
V gene: TRBV23-1
clone size: -
J gene: TRBJ1-5

CDR3 DNA: TGTGCCAGCAGCCGTCAGGGGGCTGAATCTTACAATGAGCAGTTCTTC
CDR3 protein: CASSRQGAESYNEQFF
D gene: TRBD1
V gene: TRBV5-4
clone size: -
J gene: TRBJ2-1

CDR3 DNA: TGTGCCAGTTATCCCCAGGGGGCGCGGGAGACCCAGTACTTC
CDR3 protein: CASYPQGARETQYF
D gene: TRBD1
V gene: TRBV5-8
clone size: -
J gene: TRBJ2-5

CDR3 DNA: TGTGCCAGAAGCGCCGGGACTACCTATGGGGAAGAGCAGTTCTTC
CDR3 protein: CARSAGTTYGEEQFF
D gene: TRBD2
V gene: TRBV2
clone size: -
J gene: TRBJ2-1

CDR3 DNA: TGTGCCAGCAGCTTAGTTGGGGGGGGAGGTGCGGCAGATACGCAGTATTTT
CDR3 protein: CASSLVGGGGAADTQYF
D gene: TRBD2
V gene: TRBV7-2
clone size: -
J gene: TRBJ2-3

CDR3 DNA: TGTGCCAGCAGTATACAGGGCGGGAACACTGAAGCTTTCTTT
CDR3 protein: CASSIQGGNTEAFF
D gene: -
V gene: TRBV2
clone size: -
J gene: TRBJ1-1

CDR3 DNA: TGTGCCAGCAGCCCCTCGGGACAGGGTAACAATGAGCAGTTCTTC
CDR3 protein: CASSPSGQGNNEQFF
D gene: TRBD1
V gene: TRBV28
clone size: -
J gene: TRBJ2-1

CDR3 DNA: TGTGCCACCAGCAGGGATATACAGGGGACCGGTGGCTACACCTTC
CDR3 protein: CATSRDIQGTGGYTF
D gene: TRBD1
V gene: TRBV15
clone size: -
J gene: TRBJ1-2

CDR3 DNA: TGTGCCAGCAGTTTCGTGTTGGCAGGGGGGACAGATACGCAGTATTTT
CDR3 protein: CASSFVLAGGTDTQYF
D gene: -
V gene: TRBV27
clone size: -
J gene: TRBJ2-3

CDR3 DNA: TGTGCCAGTAGTGGGGGGGGTCGCACAGATACGCAGTATTTT
CDR3 protein: CASSGGGRTDTQYF
D gene: TRBD2
V gene: TRBV19
clone size: -
J gene: TRBJ2-3

CDR3 DNA: TGTGCCAGCAGCTTATCGGCGGGTAGCGGGAGGGCAGAGGGGGTTAGCACAGATACGCAGTATTTT
CDR3 protein: CASSLSAGSGRAEGVSTDTQYF
D gene: TRBD2
V gene: TRBV7-8
clone size: once
J gene: TRBJ2-3

CDR3 DNA: TGCGCCAGCAGCCAGCTGGGACGGGGGGACAACGAGCAGTACTTC
CDR3 protein: CASSQLGRGDNEQYF
D gene: -
V gene: TRBV4-3
clone size: once
J gene: TRBJ2-7

CDR3 DNA: TGTGCCAGCAGTCCGTTAGCGGGAGGGTTGAGGGTGCAGTACTTC
CDR3 protein: CASSPLAGGLRVQYF
D gene: TRBD2
V gene: TRBV28
clone size: -
J gene: TRBJ2-7

CDR3 DNA: TGTGCCAGCGCGACAGGGACAAATCTAAGGCAGTACTTC
CDR3 protein: CASATGTNLRQYF
D gene: TRBD1
V gene: TRBV2
clone size: -
J gene: TRBJ2-7

CDR3 DNA: TGTGCCAGCAGCCGGGACAGGGCACACACCGGGGAGCTGTTTTTT
CDR3 protein: CASSRDRAHTGELFF
D gene: -
V gene: TRBV21-1
clone size: -
J gene: TRBJ2-2

CDR3 DNA: TGTGCCATCAGACCGGGACAGGGGGCAGCGAACACCGGGGAGCTGTTTTTT
CDR3 protein: CAIRPGQGAANTGELFF
D gene: TRBD1
V gene: TRBV10-3
clone size: -
J gene: TRBJ2-2

CDR3 DNA: TGCGCCAGCAGCAAGACAGGGTATGGCTACACCTTC
CDR3 protein: CASSKTGYGYTF
D gene: TRBD1
V gene: TRBV4-1
clone size: -
J gene: TRBJ1-2

CDR3 DNA: TGTGCCACCAGTGATTTTGTGGGGAGTGAGCAGTTCTTC
CDR3 protein: CATSDFVGSEQFF
D gene: -
V gene: TRBV24-1
clone size: -
J gene: TRBJ2-1

CDR3 DNA: TGTGCCACCTCTTGGGGAGTCGGGTATGGCTACACCTTC
CDR3 protein: CATSWGVGYGYTF
D gene: -
V gene: TRBV19
clone size: -
J gene: TRBJ1-2

CDR3 DNA: TGTGCCAGCCAACAGCGGAGCTCTGGAAACACCATATATTTT
CDR3 protein: CASQQRSSGNTIYF
D gene: -
V gene: TRBV6-5
clone size: -
J gene: TRBJ1-3

CDR3 DNA: TGTGCCAGCAGCGCCCCCCTAAGTGGAGGCCACGAGCAGTACTTC
CDR3 protein: CASSAPLSGGHEQYF
D gene: -
V gene: TRBV7-6
clone size: -
J gene: TRBJ2-7

CDR3 DNA: TGTGCCAGCAGAGGAATTGGGACAGGGGACTCCGAGCAGTACTTC
CDR3 protein: CASRGIGTGDSEQYF
D gene: TRBD1
V gene: TRBV6-5
clone size: -
J gene: TRBJ2-7

CDR3 DNA: TGTGCCAGCAGCCAAGGTCGGGAGTCTTCACCCCTCCACTTT
CDR3 protein: CASSQGRESSPLHF
D gene: -
V gene: TRBV5-4
clone size: few
J gene: TRBJ1-6

CDR3 DNA: TGTGCCAGCAGCCTAGGAGGGGCTTTTACTGAAGCTTTCTTT
CDR3 protein: CASSLGGAFTEAFF
D gene: -
V gene: TRBV14
clone size: -
J gene: TRBJ1-1

CDR3 DNA: TGTGCCACCAGTGATCGGGATAGCGGGTCGTACAATGAGCAGTTCTTC
CDR3 protein: CATSDRDSGSYNEQFF
D gene: TRBD2
V gene: TRBV24-1
clone size: -
J gene: TRBJ2-1

CDR3 DNA: TGTGCCAGCAGTTTCTCCGCGGGGGGCCAAGAGACCCAGTACTTC
CDR3 protein: CASSFSAGGQETQYF
D gene: TRBD2
V gene: TRBV27
clone size: -
J gene: TRBJ2-5

CDR3 DNA: TGTGCCAGCAGCCCTCTCCCTAGCGACTACAATGAGCAGTTCTTC
CDR3 protein: CASSPLPSDYNEQFF
D gene: -
V gene: TRBV25-1
clone size: -
J gene: TRBJ2-1

CDR3 DNA: TGTGCCAGCAGCTTAGGACAGCACTCTGGAAACACCATATATTTT
CDR3 protein: CASSLGQHSGNTIYF
D gene: -
V gene: TRBV7-2
clone size: -
J gene: TRBJ1-3

CDR3 DNA: TGCGCCAGCAGGAGCTCGGGAGGGAGCTACGAGCAGTACTTC
CDR3 protein: CASRSSGGSYEQYF
D gene: TRBD2
V gene: TRBV5-1
clone size: -
J gene: TRBJ2-7

CDR3 DNA: TGCGCCAGCAGGTCAGAGGAGGGCCAAGAGACCCAGTACTTC
CDR3 protein: CASRSEEGQETQYF
D gene: -
V gene: TRBV5-1
clone size: -
J gene: TRBJ2-5

CDR3 DNA: TGTGACAGCTCTCCTAGTGGAGGACTAGCGGGAGTGGTGGGTCGAGAGACCCAGTACTTC
CDR3 protein: CDSSPSGGLAGVVGRETQYF
D gene: -
V gene: TRBV21-1
clone size: -
J gene: TRBJ2-5

CDR3 DNA: TGTGCCAGCAGCTCACCAGGGGCGAGCTACACCTTC
CDR3 protein: CASSSPGASYTF
D gene: -
V gene: TRBV7-2
clone size: -
J gene: TRBJ1-2

CDR3 DNA: TGTGCCAGCAGCGTAAATTACAGGATGGGCTCACCCCTCCACTTT
CDR3 protein: CASSVNYRMGSPLHF
D gene: -
V gene: TRBV9
clone size: -
J gene: TRBJ1-6

CDR3 DNA: TGTGCCAGCAGTAAGACAGGGTCTTCGTCCTACGAGCAGTACTTC
CDR3 protein: CASSKTGSSSYEQYF
D gene: TRBD1
V gene: TRBV2
clone size: -
J gene: TRBJ2-7

CDR3 DNA: TGTGCCAGCAGCTCCATGCCCGGGGGGTCCTACAATGAGCAGTTCTTC
CDR3 protein: CASSSMPGGSYNEQFF
D gene: TRBD2
V gene: TRBV7-2
clone size: -
J gene: TRBJ2-1

CDR3 DNA: TGTGCCAGCGCGGGGACAGGGTTAGGGGAGCTGTTTTTT
CDR3 protein: CASAGTGLGELFF
D gene: TRBD1
V gene: TRBV2
clone size: -
J gene: TRBJ2-2

CDR3 DNA: TGTGCCACCGAGGGTCATCGCACAGATACGCAGTATTTT
CDR3 protein: CATEGHRTDTQYF
D gene: -
V gene: TRBV24-1
clone size: -
J gene: TRBJ2-3

CDR3 DNA: TGTGCCAGCAGCCAAGCGGCACAGGGTGTTAATGAAAAACTGTTTTTT
CDR3 protein: CASSQAAQGVNEKLFF
D gene: -
V gene: TRBV4-2
clone size: -
J gene: TRBJ1-4

CDR3 DNA: TGTGCCAGCAGGCGACAATACAGGGGGAACACTGAAGCTTTCTTT
CDR3 protein: CASRRQYRGNTEAFF
D gene: TRBD1
V gene: TRBV6-5
clone size: -
J gene: TRBJ1-1

CDR3 DNA: TGCGCCAGCAGCCAAGATGGCCTTAGCAATCAGCCCCAGCATTTT
CDR3 protein: CASSQDGLSNQPQHF
D gene: -
V gene: TRBV4-1
clone size: -
J gene: TRBJ1-5

CDR3 DNA: TGTGCCATCAGCCCCCTATCGGGAGCCCAAGAGACCCAGTACTTC
CDR3 protein: CAISPLSGAQETQYF
D gene: -
V gene: TRBV10-3
clone size: -
J gene: TRBJ2-5

CDR3 DNA: TGTGCCAGCAGTTACTCGGGGGCGGGCACTGAAGCTTTCTTT
CDR3 protein: CASSYSGAGTEAFF
D gene: -
V gene: TRBV6-6
clone size: -
J gene: TRBJ1-1

CDR3 DNA: TGCAGCGTTGCCGGGATGAACTACGAGCAGTACTTC
CDR3 protein: CSVAGMNYEQYF
D gene: -
V gene: TRBV29-1
clone size: -
J gene: TRBJ2-7

CDR3 DNA: TGTGCCAGCAGCTTGATGGGGGGTAGCAATCAGCCCCAGCATTTT
CDR3 protein: CASSLMGGSNQPQHF
D gene: -
V gene: TRBV5-4
clone size: -
J gene: TRBJ1-5

CDR3 DNA: TGTGCCAGCAGCAACCCCTCTTGGGGGCGCCAAGAGACCCAGTACTTC
CDR3 protein: CASSNPSWGRQETQYF
D gene: -
V gene: TRBV5-4
clone size: -
J gene: TRBJ2-5

CDR3 DNA: TGTGCCAGCAGTGGACTAGCGGGGGGGCCGAGCGAGCAGTACTTC
CDR3 protein: CASSGLAGGPSEQYF
D gene: TRBD2
V gene: TRBV25-1
clone size: -
J gene: TRBJ2-7

CDR3 DNA: TGTGCCAGCAGTGAGAGAGGACTCTATGGGGGGGCCAACGTCCTGACTTTC
CDR3 protein: CASSERGLYGGANVLTF
D gene: -
V gene: TRBV2
clone size: -
J gene: TRBJ2-6

CDR3 DNA: TGTGCCAGCAGTGATAGCCTGGGTGGCTACACCTTC
CDR3 protein: CASSDSLGGYTF
D gene: -
V gene: TRBV6-1
clone size: -
J gene: TRBJ1-2

CDR3 DNA: TGTGCCAGTAGTATAGAACAGACCACTGAAGCTTTCTTT
CDR3 protein: CASSIEQTTEAFF
D gene: -
V gene: TRBV19
clone size: -
J gene: TRBJ1-1